What follows describes a single TCR beta chain. The data belong to a study of T cell changes during pregnancy in multiple sclerosis. TCRdb's copy holds only in-frame clones and misses some; the assay was immunoSEQ multiplex PCR. The repertoire includes approximately 60,000 clones, around 90% of them detected once, and 0.65% to 1% sits in the top ten. The specimen was peripheral blood, collected before pregnancy. This TCR came from a female donor with multiple sclerosis, enrolled in a pregnancy study.

The CDR3 DNA is TGTGCCAGCAGCCCGGGTAGTTCGGGGGGGGGCGAAGAGACCCAGTACTTC. Encoded protein: CASSPGSSGGGEETQYF. This chain connects TRBV9 to TRBJ2-5; 8 nucleotides agree with TRBD2. CDR1 is SGDLS and CDR2 is YYNGEE in the germline V gene. V dropped 4 bases and J dropped 3; count of bases not matched to a gene: 14. The CDR3 runs 17 residues.